The 17 T cell receptor beta chains in this list originate from one sample, sequenced in a study of PD-1 blockade in classical Hodgkin lymphoma. Brentuximab vedotin exposure varied among the patients, all of whom had relapsed after autologous stem cell transplantation. The table came from immunoSEQ multiplex PCR; TCRdb's copy has only in-frame clones and leaves some out. The repertoire holds 110,000 or so clones, with 80% to 90% as singletons. Sequencing was performed on peripheral blood mononuclear cells (PBMCs), taken before the second cycle of nivolumab. The receptors derive from a human donor with classical Hodgkin lymphoma.

The rearrangement links TRBV5-5 to TRBJ2-3; D possibly uses TRBD1 or TRBD2 (5 bases each). V was clipped by 0 bases and J by 0 bases, with 14 bases between them. The CDR3 sequence is 17 residues long. In germline, CDR1 is SGHKS, CDR2 YYEKEE (reference sequence). CDR3 sequence (DNA): TGTGCCAGCAGCTTGGCGCCGGGACCGATGAGCACAGATACGCAGTATTTT. Its translation: CASSLAPGPMSTDTQYF.

This clone has more than one count but fewer than ten. This rearrangement joins TRBV7-2 to TRBJ2-3, with no clear D. CDR3 length: 14 amino acids. Trimming removed 1 base from V and 4 bases from J, with 9 bases in between. Germline CDR1 is SGHTA and CDR2 is FQGNSA. CDR3 residues: CASSLERMPDTQYF. Written as DNA, the CDR3 is TGTGCCAGCAGCTTAGAACGTATGCCAGATACGCAGTATTTT.

The rearrangement links TRBV7-2 to TRBJ2-1, with 11 bases matching TRBD2. After removal of 6 bases from V and 7 bases from J, the junction contained 14 bases not matched to a gene. Germline CDR1 reads SGHTA; CDR2 reads FQGNSA. The CDR3 has 17 residues. The CDR3 DNA sequence: TGTGCCAGCAGAACTTCAACTAGCGGGGGTTCCTTTAATGAGCAGTTCTTC. Amino acids: CASRTSTSGGSFNEQFF.

The chain uses TRBV4-3 and TRBJ2-2, with 10 bases aligning to TRBD2. This CDR3 comprises 16 residues. Germline assignment: CDR1 LGHNA and CDR2 YSLEER. V gave up 2 bases and J gave up 4 bases; unmatched junction bases: 4. The DNA for the CDR3 is TGCGCCAGCAGCCAACTAGCGGGAGCGTTCACCGGGGAGCTGTTTTTT. Translating gives CASSQLAGAFTGELFF.

V usage is TRBV5-6 and J usage is TRBJ2-1; 9 bases are a match to TRBD1. Trimming removed 2 bases from V and 7 bases from J; junction bases left unmatched: 7. Germline V gene lookup returns CDR1 SGHDT and CDR2 YYEEEE. The CDR3 extends over 15 amino acids. CDR3 coding DNA: TGTGCCAGCAGCTTCCGGACAGGGGTGGGAAATGAGCAGTTCTTC. Protein sequence: CASSFRTGVGNEQFF.

J is TRBJ1-2 and V is TRBV6-5, with D possibly being TRBD1 (5 bases). Trimming pared 0 bases from V and 2 bases from J, leaving 7 bases between. Germline V gives CDR1 MNHEY, CDR2 SVGAGI. The CDR3 consists of 14 residues. In DNA form, the CDR3 reads TGTGCCAGCAGTTACTCGGGGGGGAACTATGGCTACACCTTC. It is translated as CASSYSGGNYGYTF.

This sequence joins TRBV4-3 and TRBJ1-1; D uncertain. Germline V gene sequence: CDR1 LGHNA, CDR2 YSLEER. V lost 0 bases and J 7 bases, leaving 21 bases between the germline ends. The CDR3 runs 17 residues. This chain's CDR3 is CASSQERDQITFGEAFF. Written as DNA, the CDR3 is TGCGCCAGCAGCCAAGAGCGGGATCAGATTACGTTTGGTGAAGCTTTCTTT.

This chain joins TRBV10-3 and TRBJ1-5, with TRBD1 as a possible D gene (6 bases). V lost 7 bases, J lost 0 bases, and 16 bases lay in between. CDR1 is ENHRY and CDR2 is SYGVKD in the germline V gene. CDR3 length: 16 amino acids. CDR3 amino acids: CAIIAGDTSSNQPQHF. The DNA for the CDR3 is TGTGCCATCATCGCAGGGGACACAAGTAGCAATCAGCCCCAGCATTTT.

This clone has a handful of counts. V usage is TRBV5-4 and J usage is TRBJ2-1, with D perhaps TRBD2 (6 bases). Trimming took off 5 bases at V and 4 bases at J, with 16 bases between the two ends. The germline V gene has CDR1 SGHNT and CDR2 YYREEE (reference sequence). The CDR3 extends over 15 amino acids. The CDR3 spells CASSTTGLQYNEQFF. The CDR3 region has the DNA TGTGCCAGCAGTACGACGGGACTCCAATACAATGAGCAGTTCTTC. The whole variable domain, filled in from reference TRBV5-4 and TRBJ2-1, reads ETGVTQSPTHLIKTRGQQVTLRCSSQSGHNTVSWYQQALGQGPQFIFQYYREEENGRGNFPPRFSGLQFPNYSSELNVNALELDDSALYLCASSTTGLQYNEQFFGPGTRLTVL.

Notes on this clone: Germline is not matched at one junction end, which may reflect a read error. This chain uses TRBV5-1 with TRBJ2-7; tentatively, D is TRBD1 or TRBD2 (5 bases each). Looked up from germline, CDR1 is SGHRS and CDR2 is YFSETQ. The CDR3 runs to 15 residues. CDR3 DNA sequence: TGCGCCAGCAGGGTAAATCGGGACGCCCTCTACGGGCAGTACTTC. Amino acids: CASRVNRDALYGQYF.

CDR3 DNA sequence: TGTGCCAGCAGTTACCCAACGGGAGGGGCTGAAGCTTTCTTT. It specifies CASSYPTGGAEAFF. The V and J genes are TRBV6-5 and TRBJ1-1; D possibly corresponds to TRBD1 (5 bases). The V end lost 2 bases, the J end lost 6 bases, and 13 bases lay between the germline ends. In germline, CDR1 is MNHEY, CDR2 SVGAGI. CDR3 size: 14 residues.

This chain joins TRBV6-4 and TRBJ2-1; 7 bases align to TRBD2. V lost 3 bases to trimming and J lost 7 bases; unmatched junction nucleotides: 9. The CDR3 has 15 amino acids. Germline CDR1 and CDR2: MRHNA and SNTAGT. The CDR3 DNA reads as TGTGCCAGCAGTGAACAAATTGGACTAGGGAATGAGCAGTTCTTC. Translation gives CASSEQIGLGNEQFF.

This clone was seen once. The chain couples TRBV9 to TRBJ2-5; D might be TRBD1 (5 bases). V lost 0 bases to trimming and J lost 1 base, with 13 bases between them. Germline CDR1 reads SGDLS; CDR2 reads YYNGEE. The CDR3 is 16 amino acids. DNA of the CDR3: TGTGCCAGCAGCGTAGGACCCTCTGGGGCCCAAGAGACCCAGTACTTC. Protein: CASSVGPSGAQETQYF.

The V gene is TRBV27, the J gene TRBJ1-5; tentatively, D is TRBD1 (6 bases). Germline V gene lookup returns CDR1 MNHEY and CDR2 SMNVEV (reference sequence). The CDR3 runs to 13 residues. V was shortened by 4 bases and J by 6 bases, with 10 bases between the two germline ends. Here the CDR3 reads CASSSRGTQPQHF. The CDR3 nucleotides are TGTGCCAGCAGTTCCAGGGGAACTCAGCCCCAGCATTTT.

V gene TRBV5-4 combines with J gene TRBJ2-1; 11 bases line up with TRBD2. The CDR3 extends over 13 amino acids. CDR1 is SGHNT, CDR2 YYREEE, per germline (reference sequence). V was clipped by 4 bases and J by 13 bases; unmatched bases: 7. The CDR3 here is CASSQTSGSIQFF. The DNA of the CDR3 is TGTGCCAGCAGCCAAACTAGCGGGAGCATACAGTTCTTC.

The genes are TRBV7-9 and TRBJ2-2, with 12 bases aligning to TRBD2. With 7 bases clipped from V and 1 base from J, the junction kept 4 bases outside the gene matches. Germline values: CDR1 SEHNR, CDR2 FQNEAQ (reference sequence). The CDR3 runs 16 residues. CDR3 loop: CASNRLAGVNTGELFF. DNA for the CDR3: TGTGCCAGCAACCGACTAGCGGGAGTGAACACCGGGGAGCTGTTTTTT. Full variable domain (outside the CDR3, taken from reference TRBV7-9 and TRBJ2-2): DTGVSQNPRHKITKRGQNVTFRCDPISEHNRLYWYRQTLGQGPEFLTYFQNEAQLEKSRLLSDRFSAERPKGSFSTLEIQRTEQGDSAMYLCASNRLAGVNTGELFFGEGSRLTVL.

The rearrangement joins TRBV27 to TRBJ2-5; TRBD2 might be the D (6 bases). V was shortened by 6 bases and J by 8 bases, with 13 bases between the two germline ends. The CDR3 is 12 residues long. CDR1 and CDR2 from the germline V gene are MNHEY and SMNVEV (reference sequence). CDR3 nucleotide sequence: TGTGCCAGCAGGCAAAGACTAGAAACCCAGTACTTC. This codes for CASRQRLETQYF.